The 16 T cell receptor beta chains in this list originate from one sample, sequenced in a study of T cell repertoires in cytomegalovirus infection. Their cognate antigens are unknown. Each CDR3 protein gets one entry after TCRdb re-called the reads with MiXCR. The profile shows 450,000 to 550,000 distinct CDR3 sequences, about 42% of them singletons. The sample was cultured PBMCs, taken from culture after CMV antigen stimulation. Receptors were obtained from a human donor in good health (CMV status not recorded). Some clones in this sample may be carry-over from other donors' samples.

A remark on this clonotype: Germline and junction disagree at one end, which may indicate a read error. The gene calls are TRBV4-1 and TRBJ1-5; D uncertain. This CDR3 is built from 16 residues. Germline CDR1 reads MGHRA; CDR2 reads YSYEKL. This CDR3 is CASSQEGIRGNQPQHF. CDR3 sequence (DNA): TGTGCCAGCAGCCAAGAAGGGATTAGGGGCAATCAGCCCCAGCATTTT.

The V call is TRBV2, the J call TRBJ2-5, with D perhaps matching TRBD2 (5 bases). V lost 4 bases and J 5 bases, leaving 11 bases between the germline ends. This CDR3 has 13 amino acids. The germline V gene has CDR1 SNHLY and CDR2 FYNNEI. CDR3 sequence (DNA): TGTGCCAGCAGTGGGCTAGCCGGGGAGACCCAGTACTTC. Translated, it gives CASSGLAGETQYF.

The sample holds a few counts of this clonotype. The J gene is TRBJ2-5, the V gene TRBV12-3 or TRBV12-4, with 7 positions matching TRBD2. This CDR3 region has 13 residues. V trimming: 10 bases; J trimming: 1 base; junction bases outside the gene matches: 6. The CDR3 DNA is TGTGCCACCCGAAGACTAGCCCAAGAGACCCAGTACTTC. Protein: CATRRLAQETQYF.

The chain is built from TRBV5-1 and TRBJ1-1, with D maybe TRBD1 (5 bases). In germline, CDR1 is SGHRS, CDR2 YFSETQ. The CDR3 has 14 amino acids. Trimming shortened V by 4 bases and J by 1 base, and 11 bases separated the two germline ends. The CDR3 DNA follows: TGCGCCAGCAGCCTAGGGGTGGAGAACACTGAAGCTTTCTTT. Translation: CASSLGVENTEAFF.

The V gene is TRBV7-8, the J gene TRBJ1-2; 7 bases line up with TRBD1. There are 16 residues in the CDR3. V lost 3 bases, J lost 2 bases, and 9 bases stayed unmatched. In germline, CDR1 is SGHVS, CDR2 FQNEAQ. Written as DNA, the CDR3 is TGTGCCAGCAGCTTGCGGCCAGGGGGTTCAAACTATGGCTACACCTTC. Translation: CASSLRPGGSNYGYTF.

V usage is TRBV6-1 and J usage is TRBJ1-2; a possible D gene is TRBD1 (6 bases). The V end lost 8 bases, the J end lost 7 bases, and 17 bases lay between the germline ends. The germline V gene has CDR1 MNHNS and CDR2 SASEGT. The CDR3 consists of 13 residues. The CDR3 spells CASGAGAQGGYTF. In DNA, the CDR3 is TGTGCCAGCGGGGCAGGGGCTCAGGGTGGCTACACCTTC.

The V call is TRBV15, the J call TRBJ1-2; maybe TRBD1 (6 bases). This CDR3 contains 17 residues. Trimming took off 0 bases at V and 0 bases at J, with 14 bases between the two ends. Germline V CDR1 and CDR2: LNHNV, YYDKDF (reference sequence). The DNA for the CDR3 is TGTGCCACCAGCAGAGAATGGGGACAAGACGCTAACTATGGCTACACCTTC. Protein: CATSREWGQDANYGYTF.

V usage is TRBV7-8 and J usage is TRBJ2-2; D may be TRBD2 (5 bases). Between the trimmed V and J ends, which lost 5 bases and 5 bases, there was a span of 12 bases. The CDR3 loop spans 14 amino acids. CDR1 SGHVS and CDR2 FQNEAQ come from the germline V gene. CDR3 sequence (DNA): TGTGCCAGCAGCCCGAGGGTGGGAACCGGGGAGCTGTTTTTT. Amino acids: CASSPRVGTGELFF. The variable domain in full, with the rest retrieved from reference TRBV7-8 and TRBJ2-2, is GAGVSQSPRYKVAKRGQDVALRCDPISGHVSLFWYQQALGQGPEFLTYFQNEAQLDKSGLPSDRFFAERPEGSVSTLKIQRTQQEDSAVYLCASSPRVGTGELFFGEGSRLTVL.

J is TRBJ2-5 and V is TRBV7-2; 8 bases agree with TRBD2. The CDR3 totals 17 residues. The V and J ends lost 5 bases and 6 bases, in that order; junction bases with no gene match: 17. Germline V gives CDR1 SGHTA, CDR2 FQGNSA. This CDR3 reads CASSPRPKAGGEKTQYF. The DNA of the CDR3 is TGTGCCAGCAGCCCACGGCCAAAGGCGGGAGGAGAAAAGACCCAGTACTTC.

This clonotype appeared a single time. The chain links TRBV5-6 to TRBJ2-5; TRBD2 matches 7 bases. Per germline, CDR1 SGHDT and CDR2 YYEEEE. CDR3 length: 15 amino acids. J was trimmed by 5 bases and V by 2 bases; bases with no gene match: 9. The CDR3 here is CASSLEAGVLETQYF. The CDR3 region has the DNA TGTGCCAGCAGCTTAGAGGCGGGAGTTTTGGAGACCCAGTACTTC.

This chain links TRBV12-3 or TRBV12-4 with TRBJ2-3, with D perhaps TRBD1 or TRBD2 (5 bases each). V gave up 6 bases and J gave up 8 bases, with 18 bases separating them. CDR3 size: 14 residues. CDR3 in amino acids: CASRDDEVGGTQYF. Written as DNA, the CDR3 is TGTGCCAGCAGGGACGACGAGGTTGGGGGTACGCAGTATTTT.

In this sample, this clonotype turned up a few times. The V and J genes are TRBV4-2 and TRBJ2-1; 7 nucleotides line up with TRBD2. The CDR3 is 16 residues long. Germline-derived CDR1 and CDR2 are LGHNA and YNFKEQ. V was pared by 0 bases and J by 12 bases, with 14 bases of the junction left unmatched. Here the CDR3 DNA reads TGTGCCAGCAGCCAAGACCACCGGTCTAAGCGGGGTTGGCAGTTCTTC. Translating gives CASSQDHRSKRGWQFF.

In its sample, this clonotype was seen a few times. V is TRBV12-3 or TRBV12-4 and J is TRBJ2-1; D is possibly TRBD1 or TRBD2 (5 bases each). Trimming took off 6 bases at V and 4 bases at J, with 13 bases between the two ends. The CDR3 covers 14 residues. DNA for the CDR3: TGTGCCAGCAGACCGGGACCGCTTTACAATGAGCAGTTCTTC. Translation: CASRPGPLYNEQFF.

This clonotype was recorded many times. The chain is built from TRBV7-8 and TRBJ2-5, with 8 bases aligning to TRBD2. Per the germline V gene, CDR1 is SGHVS and CDR2 is FQNEAQ. Trimming took 2 bases from V and 4 from J; bases not matched to a gene: 12. This CDR3 spans 17 amino acids. CDR3 sequence (DNA): TGTGCCAGCAGCTTACGGGGGGGCGCTGTCGTCGGAGAGACCCAGTACTTC. Its translation: CASSLRGGAVVGETQYF. The whole variable domain, filled in from reference TRBV7-8 and TRBJ2-5, reads GAGVSQSPRYKVAKRGQDVALRCDPISGHVSLFWYQQALGQGPEFLTYFQNEAQLDKSGLPSDRFFAERPEGSVSTLKIQRTQQEDSAVYLCASSLRGGAVVGETQYFGPGTRLLVL.

This clonotype was observed many times. The chain couples TRBV7-2 to TRBJ1-1, with D possibly being TRBD1 (5 bases). CDR1 and CDR2 from the germline V gene are SGHTA and FQGNSA. Trimming shortened V by 1 base and J by 8 bases, and 20 bases separated the two germline ends. CDR3 length: 16 amino acids. Here the CDR3 DNA reads TGTGCCAGCAGCTTAGATGTCTATGGGGGTCGGAGGGAAGCTTTCTTT. This gives the protein CASSLDVYGGRREAFF.

V and J are TRBV7-9 and TRBJ1-5; D uncertain. Trimming shortened V by 5 bases and J by 11 bases, and 19 bases separated the two germline ends. The germline CDR1 and CDR2 sequences are SEHNR and FQNEAQ (reference sequence). This CDR3 is 14 amino acids long. This CDR3 is CASSPLSSVPTQHF. The CDR3 DNA sequence: TGTGCCAGCAGCCCGTTGAGCTCGGTACCGACCCAGCATTTT.